In this sample, the clone carrying this T cell receptor beta chain turned up a few times. As yet, its antigen is unknown. TCRdb's table, derived via immunoSEQ multiplex PCR, lists solely in-frame clones and lacks some. The table records around 32,000 clones, approximately 60% of them present only once. Viral peptide pool expansion of antigen-specific CD4+ T cells preceded sequencing in the ViraFEST assay. Investigators separated out CD4+ T cells once approximately 9 days of culture had passed. As their vaccination, participants received two doses of either BNT162b2 or mRNA-1273. Wells each received 2 million or so PBMC, cultured with approximately 10 IU/ml IL-2 and about 9.4 ug/ml peptides. Each culture had half its medium swapped for IL-2 medium on days 3 and 7. These data originate in a study of vaccination effects on CD4 cells after COVID-19. Broader study findings: Late after vaccination, infection- and vaccine-induced clones showed marked clonal contraction. Healthy vaccinees' vaccine-induced clones included only 1 of 255 that recognized common cold coronaviruses.

CDR1 LNHDA and CDR2 SQIVND come from the germline V gene (reference sequence). Trimming removed 3 bases from V and 1 base from J, with 10 bases in between. The CDR3 extends over 15 amino acids. The TCR comes from a human donor who received a COVID-19 vaccine. The sequences come from CD4+ T cells from PBMCs cultured with SARS-CoV-2 spike peptides, collected after COVID-19 vaccination. V gene TRBV19 combines with J gene TRBJ1-3; no reliable D call. This CDR3 is CASSMGVWSGNTIYF. The CDR3 coding sequence is TGTGCCAGTAGTATGGGCGTTTGGTCTGGAAACACCATATATTTT.